The sequence of this T cell receptor beta chain was determined in a study of blood T cell repertoires in COVID-19. Overall study context: PBMCs, B-cell-depleted T cells, or T cells provided the cDNA or gDNA that made up the material.

Germline V gene lookup returns CDR1 MNHNS and CDR2 SASEGT. The CDR3 runs to 15 residues. Between the trimmed V and J ends, which lost 2 bases and 2 bases, there was a span of 10 bases. Data came from immunoSEQ multiplex PCR; TCRdb stores just in-frame clones and leaves some out. The table records 140,000 to 150,000 clones, about 86% of them present only once. The rearrangement joins TRBV6-1 to TRBJ1-5; possible D gene TRBD1, 5 bases. This receptor was obtained from a woman in her forties or fifties with active or convalescent COVID-19. The sequenced sample consisted of peripheral blood. The CDR3 nucleotides read TGTGCCAGCAGTGAATCAGGGCTGGGCAATCAGCCCCAGCATTTT. Residues: CASSESGLGNQPQHF.